The 23 T cell receptor beta chains in this list originate from one sample, sequenced in a study of blood T cells in healthy people across ages. Primers used in a second PCR of about 6 to 11 cycles were a sample-barcoded 5' primer and a J-beta primer mix. MiXCR, run by TCRdb on the 5' RACE reads, gives a single entry per CDR3 protein. The sample has approximately 800,000 distinct CDR3 sequences, just under 25% seen once. The same sample was also studied in work on T cells of mothers and their children.

The source material was blood. These receptors were collected from a boy younger than 18 in good health.

This clonotype was detected only a few times. The genes are TRBV7-6 and TRBJ2-2, with D possibly being TRBD1 (6 bases). The CDR3 is 14 amino acids. With 4 bases removed from V and 6 bases from J, the gap between germline ends came to 12 bases. CDR1 and CDR2 (germline): SGHVS, FNYEAQ. CDR3 in amino acids: CASSSPGQSGELFF. CDR3 nucleotide sequence: TGTGCCAGCAGCTCCCCCGGACAGTCCGGGGAGCTGTTTTTT.

The chain uses TRBV7-2 and TRBJ2-4; maybe TRBD2 (5 bases). The V end lost 5 bases, the J end lost 7 bases, and 15 bases lay between the germline ends. CDR3 length: 14 amino acids. Per the germline V gene, CDR1 is SGHTA and CDR2 is FQGNSA. The DNA of the CDR3 is TGTGCCAGCAGCGCCGCGGGTTATGCGAACATTCAGTACTTC. As protein: CASSAAGYANIQYF.

The rearrangement uses TRBV7-8 and TRBJ2-1; D gene uncertain. The CDR3 totals 13 residues. Germline lookup yields CDR1 SGHVS and CDR2 FQNEAQ. Trimming cost V 0 bases and J 5 bases, with 5 bases left between them. The CDR3 sequence: CASSLADHNEQFF. CDR3 nucleotides: TGTGCCAGCAGCTTAGCGGACCACAATGAGCAGTTCTTC.

As concerns this clonotype: Relative to the germline gene, one junction end is altered; a read error may explain this. The chain links TRBV6-4 to TRBJ1-2; D unclear. CDR1 and CDR2 from the germline V gene are MRHNA and SNTAGT. CDR3 size: 12 residues. The CDR3 spells CASSDSTDSLFF. In DNA form, the CDR3 reads TGTGCCAGCAGTGACTCAACAGATTCCCTCTTCTTC.

The table lists this clonotype with a few counts. The chain uses TRBV11-2 and TRBJ2-5; D unresolved. The J call is doubtful: the DNA matches TRBJ2-1 better. The CDR3 totals 16 residues. Germline values: CDR1 SGHAT, CDR2 FQNNGV. The CDR3 loop reads CASSSRNSSFGNEQFF. The CDR3 coding sequence is TGTGCCAGCAGCTCCAGAAATAGTAGTTTTGGTAATGAGCAGTTCTTC.

The rearrangement joins TRBV20-1 to TRBJ2-7; possible D gene TRBD2, 6 bases. In germline, CDR1 is DFQATT, CDR2 SNEGSKA (reference sequence). V was trimmed by 3 bases and J by 6 bases, leaving 15 bases between them. This CDR3 has 13 residues. The CDR3 DNA reads TGCAGTGCTAGGTTGACGGGACTTCCCGAGCAGTACTTC. Protein product: CSARLTGLPEQYF.

This clonotype was counted a few times. The chain carries TRBV7-8 and TRBJ2-2, with D hard to call. This CDR3 is 20 amino acids long. Between the trimmed V and J ends, which lost 1 base and 0 bases, there was a span of 21 bases. Germline CDR1 SGHVS, CDR2 FQNEAQ. CDR3 DNA: TGTGCCAGCAGCTTAGTCATCCCCGGTCCCCGGGCTACGAACACCGGGGAGCTGTTTTTT. It translates to CASSLVIPGPRATNTGELFF.

The chain links TRBV4-1 to TRBJ2-5; TRBD2 matches 8 bases. With V trimmed by 5 bases and J by 7 bases, 15 bases remained unmatched. The germline CDR1 and CDR2 sequences are MGHRA and YSYEKL. This CDR3 comprises 16 residues. The CDR3 DNA reads as TGCGCCAGCAGCAGATTTCAAGCGGGAGTCGAGGGGACCCAGTACTTC. The encoded protein is CASSRFQAGVEGTQYF.

The chain couples TRBV6-1 to TRBJ2-5; D possibly corresponds to TRBD1 (6 bases). V lost 7 bases, J lost 5 bases, and 17 bases lay in between. This CDR3 has 14 residues. Germline-derived CDR1 and CDR2 are MNHNS and SASEGT. The DNA of the CDR3 is TGTGCCAGCACCGCGAGAGGGGGTGTGGAGACCCAGTACTTC. Translation gives CASTARGGVETQYF.

This clonotype was picked up a small number of times. The chain carries TRBV6-6 and TRBJ2-7, with 9 positions matching TRBD1. Germline-derived CDR1 and CDR2 are MNHNY and SVGAGI (reference sequence). The CDR3 sequence is 15 residues long. V was clipped by 2 bases and J by 2 bases; unmatched bases: 4. The CDR3 protein is CASSYGTGSPYEQYF. The CDR3, as DNA: TGTGCCAGCAGTTACGGGACAGGGTCCCCCTACGAGCAGTACTTC.

The chain couples TRBV20-1 to TRBJ1-4; TRBD1 aligns across 9 bases. This CDR3 contains 17 residues. Germline values: CDR1 DFQATT, CDR2 SNEGSKA (reference sequence). After removal of 5 bases from V and 7 bases from J, the junction contained 17 bases not matched to a gene. DNA for the CDR3: TGCAGTGCTCCCAGCGGGACAGGGACCTTACGGGGTGAAAAACTGTTTTTT. Translating gives CSAPSGTGTLRGEKLFF.

V usage is TRBV29-1 and J usage is TRBJ1-1, with D uncertain. Germline V CDR1 and CDR2: SQVTM, ANQGSEA. The V and J ends lost 2 bases and 8 bases respectively, with 18 bases between them. The CDR3 spans 14 residues. Here the CDR3 DNA reads TGCAGCGTTGAAAGTTGGGCAAATCAGGTAGAAGCTTTCTTT. The encoded protein is CSVESWANQVEAFF.

The chain uses TRBV7-2 and TRBJ2-7, with 14 positions matching TRBD2. V dropped 5 bases and J dropped 2; count of bases not matched to a gene: 5. The CDR3 is 16 amino acids. The germline V gene has CDR1 SGHTA and CDR2 FQGNSA. The CDR3 is CASSPMGLAGAYEQYF. The CDR3 nucleotides read TGTGCCAGCAGCCCGATGGGACTAGCGGGGGCCTACGAGCAGTACTTC.

The chain employs TRBV4-1 and TRBJ2-7; unclear D gene. Trimming removed 1 base at V and 6 bases at J, with 7 bases between. Germline loops: CDR1 MGHRA, CDR2 YSYEKL. This CDR3 has 12 residues. The CDR3 DNA sequence: TGCGCCAGCAGCCAAGGTCTGTCCGAGCAGTACTTC. Translated: CASSQGLSEQYF.

There are a few counts of this clonotype. The genes are TRBV28 and TRBJ2-5, with unresolved D. TRBJ2-7 matches the DNA end more closely, so the J call is doubtful. Per germline, CDR1 MDHEN and CDR2 SYDVKM. This CDR3 is built from 16 residues. The CDR3 sequence is CASSFLDYSRYYEQYF. In DNA form, the CDR3 reads TGTGCCAGCAGTTTCCTCGATTACAGCAGATACTACGAGCAGTACTTC.

This chain connects TRBV13 to TRBJ2-5; 15 bases fit TRBD2. The last part of the DNA fits TRBJ2-1 better; the J call may be wrong. The CDR3 spans 18 residues. Germline V lookup: CDR1 PRHDT, CDR2 FYEKMQ (reference sequence). The CDR3 region is CASSPWTSGRALVWEQFF. As DNA, the CDR3 is TGTGCCAGCAGCCCATGGACTAGCGGGAGGGCCTTGGTATGGGAGCAGTTCTTC.

This clonotype was picked up many times. CDR3 residues: CASSLMGQGEETQYF. The CDR3 DNA sequence: TGTGCCAGCAGCTTGATGGGACAGGGAGAAGAGACCCAGTACTTC. The V and J genes are TRBV7-9 and TRBJ2-5, with 9 positions matching TRBD1. The V gene end was trimmed by 3 bases and the J gene end by 3 bases; junction bases not matched to a gene: 5. The CDR3 has 15 amino acids. Germline V gene lookup returns CDR1 SEHNR and CDR2 FQNEAQ (reference sequence). Looking up the rest from reference TRBV7-9 and TRBJ2-5 gives the full variable domain: DTGVSQNPRHKITKRGQNVTFRCDPISEHNRLYWYRQTLGQGPEFLTYFQNEAQLEKSRLLSDRFSAERPKGSFSTLEIQRTEQGDSAMYLCASSLMGQGEETQYFGPGTRLLVL.

The V call is TRBV5-1, the J call TRBJ2-5; 10 positions agree with TRBD1. Germline CDR1 and CDR2: SGHRS and YFSETQ. The CDR3 has 13 residues. With 5 bases clipped from V and 5 bases from J, the junction kept 3 bases outside the gene matches. The DNA of the CDR3 is TGCGCCAGCAGAGGACAGGGGGGGGAGACCCAGTACTTC. Protein: CASRGQGGETQYF.

The table lists this clonotype with a few counts. The chain employs TRBV29-1 and TRBJ2-1; possibly TRBD2 for D (6 bases). This CDR3 comprises 15 residues. Germline V CDR1 and CDR2: SQVTM, ANQGSEA. Trimming pared 7 bases from V and 0 bases from J, leaving 16 bases between. The CDR3 DNA is TGCAGCGGCCTAACTAGCTATATCTCCTACAATGAGCAGTTCTTC. Its translation: CSGLTSYISYNEQFF.

The chain links TRBV5-1 to TRBJ2-7; 10 bases are shared with TRBD2. The CDR3 covers 17 residues. The germline V gene has CDR1 SGHRS and CDR2 YFSETQ. V was pared by 2 bases and J by 0 bases, with 8 bases of the junction left unmatched. The DNA for the CDR3 is TGCGCCAGCAGCTTCGGGCTAGCGGGGGTCAGCTCCTACGAGCAGTACTTC. Its translation is CASSFGLAGVSSYEQYF.

This clonotype was found a few times. The rearrangement links TRBV29-1 to TRBJ2-5; the match to TRBD1 covers 11 bases. The DNA end is a closer match to TRBJ2-1, so the J assignment may be wrong. CDR3 length: 13 residues. The V gene's germline CDR1 is SQVTM and CDR2 ANQGSEA. The CDR3 loop reads CSVEGTGGYEQFF. The DNA for the CDR3 is TGCAGCGTTGAGGGGACAGGGGGATATGAGCAGTTCTTC.

The chain employs TRBV6-2 or TRBV6-3 and TRBJ2-7; possible D gene TRBD2, 6 bases. Trimming left V 2 bases short and J 6 bases short, with 17 bases between. Germline-derived CDR1 and CDR2 are MNHEY and SVGEGT. CDR3 size: 15 residues. The CDR3 loop is CASSYGGLGRGEQYF. The CDR3 nucleotides are TGTGCCAGCAGTTACGGCGGATTAGGGCGGGGCGAGCAGTACTTC.

The chain joins TRBV19 to TRBJ2-7; no definite D call. Germline V gene data show CDR1 as LNHDA and CDR2 as SQIVND (reference sequence). CDR3 size: 13 residues. Deletions cut 8 bases from V and 0 bases from J, with 11 bases between. CDR3 in DNA: TGTGCCAGTCGTTCGGTTAACTCCTACGAGCAGTACTTC. The encoded protein is CASRSVNSYEQYF.